The present entry profiles one T cell receptor beta chain with its context. This record belongs to a study of blood T cell repertoires in COVID-19. Turning to the study itself: Specimens from acute and convalescent COVID-19 originated in the United States, Italy and Spain. PBMCs, B-cell-depleted T cells, or T cells were the source of the cDNA or gDNA that made up the material.

Original processing methods: Estimates of nucleated cell counts were drawn from the amplification of reference gene primers. Clones were read by immunoSEQ multiplex PCR, and TCRdb kept only the in-frame ones, dropping some. That table furnishes V, J and clone size, whereas the DNA furnished D and trimming. The sample yields approximately 96,000 clones, 81% seen once. CDR1 SGHNT and CDR2 YYREEE come from the germline V gene (reference sequence). Trimming removed 0 bases from V and 5 bases from J; junction bases left unmatched: 6. CDR3 length equals 16 residues. This chain connects TRBV5-4 to TRBJ2-1; 9 nucleotides match TRBD2. The sequence derives from a woman of 80 years or more with acute or convalescent COVID-19. The specimen was peripheral blood. In DNA form, the CDR3 reads TGTGCCAGCAGCTTGGCCGGGCGGGGGGGACACAATGAGCAGTTCTTC. This sequence encodes CASSLAGRGGHNEQFF.